The 3 T cell receptor beta chains below all came from one sample that was sequenced in a study of CD8+ T cells in alopecia areata. Isolated RNA was reverse transcribed into cDNA used as the sequencing template. Repertoires were generated with immunoSEQ multiplex PCR, while TCRdb's copy carries only in-frame clones and drops some. The sample includes over 100,000 clones, about 50% seen only once; the top ten take roughly a sixth. The input for sequencing was CD8+ T cells sorted from blood, taken at week 0. All receptors come from a human donor with alopecia areata.

This chain uses TRBV6-5 with TRBJ2-7, with 12 bases identical to TRBD1. Germline loops: CDR1 MNHEY, CDR2 SVGAGI. The CDR3 runs 15 residues. Germline trimming cut 7 bases from V and 5 bases from J; bases unmatched to any gene: 9. The CDR3 DNA reads as TGTGCCAGCAATCCGGGACAGGGGGCTCGAGACGAGCAGTACTTC. Translated: CASNPGQGARDEQYF.

This rearrangement joins TRBV30 to TRBJ2-7; 8 bases line up with TRBD2. V was pared by 5 bases and J by 1 base, with 4 bases of the junction left unmatched. CDR1 and CDR2 from the germline V gene are GTSNPN and SVGIG (reference sequence). The CDR3 is 13 amino acids. The CDR3 sequence: CAWSTGGSYEQYF. The CDR3 DNA is TGTGCCTGGTCGACGGGGGGGTCCTACGAGCAGTACTTC. The whole variable domain, remainder taken from reference TRBV30 and TRBJ2-7, is SQTIHQWPATLVQPVGSPLSLECTVEGTSNPNLYWYRQAAGRGLQLLFYSVGIGQISSEVPQNLSASRPQDRQFILSSKKLLLSDSGFYLCAWSTGGSYEQYFGPGTRLTVT.

The genes are TRBV30 and TRBJ2-1; the D gene is possibly TRBD1 (6 bases). Trimming left V 1 base short and J 2 bases short, with 21 bases between. The CDR3 loop spans 18 amino acids. From germline, CDR1 is GTSNPN and CDR2 SVGIG (reference sequence). The DNA of the CDR3 is TGTGCCTGGAGTGGCTTTTCGGTCCCGACAGGTACCTACAATGAGCAGTTCTTC. Translated, it gives CAWSGFSVPTGTYNEQFF. The full variable domain, rest sourced from reference TRBV30 and TRBJ2-1, is SQTIHQWPATLVQPVGSPLSLECTVEGTSNPNLYWYRQAAGRGLQLLFYSVGIGQISSEVPQNLSASRPQDRQFILSSKKLLLSDSGFYLCAWSGFSVPTGTYNEQFFGPGTRLTVL.